This T cell receptor (beta chain) emerged from a study of T cell responses to AZD1222 COVID-19 vaccine. Study observations and caveats: After the peak T cell response, and only then, were repertoires sampled. Rises in breadth and depth of Spike-specific TCRs came after two AZD1222 doses. Donors, mostly white British, included more females; clonal diversity was possibly underestimated.

The CDR3 spans 14 residues. Trimming removed 0 bases at V and 6 bases at J, with 9 bases between. The germline gives CDR1 KGHSH, CDR2 LQKENI. Pooled samples include second doses given at about 4 or 12 weeks. Generated by immunoSEQ multiplex PCR, the TCRdb table keeps only in-frame clones and is missing some. The data contain 90,000 to 120,000 clones, 70% to 90% of them singletons. Concerning this clone: Its antigen is currently unknown.

The sample in question was peripheral blood, obtained 28 days after the second AZD1222 dose. The clonotype originates from an adult who received the AZD1222 COVID-19 vaccine. The chain employs TRBV18 and TRBJ2-1, with a weak D call TRBD1 (5 bases). As DNA, the CDR3 is TGTGCCAGCTCACCACCTGACAGATTCAATGAGCAGTTCTTC. Residues: CASSPPDRFNEQFF.